A selection of T cell receptor beta chains follows, all from one sample in a study of shared clonotypes between healthy human individuals. Here immunoSEQ multiplex PCR was the method, and the copy in TCRdb shows in-frame clones only, minus some. The table has a few million clones, 80% to 95% seen once. What was sequenced was naive CD4+ T cells from PBMCs. The receptors come from a man between 18 and 35 years old in good health. Some clones in this sample may be carry-over from other donors' samples. Both conserved end residues are part of each CDR3. A D gene is named only where the DNA matches it firmly. Clone size is given for some rows only: seen once, a few or many times, or a class if the clone is expanded.

j_call clone_size v_call d_call cdr3_nt cdr3_aa
TRBJ2-7 - TRBV20-1 - TGCAGTGCCACCGGTGGGGGCGAGCAGTACTTC CSATGGGEQYF
TRBJ1-2 - TRBV5-1 - TGCGCCAGCAGCTTGGGTCTCCCGATCGGGTATAACTATGGCTACACCTTC CASSLGLPIGYNYGYTF
TRBJ1-1 - TRBV4-1 TRBD1 TGCGCCAGCAGCCCGACAGGAAGGACAGGCACTGAAGCTTTCTTT CASSPTGRTGTEAFF
TRBJ2-7 - TRBV7-2 - TGTGCCAGCAGCTTAGCGCCCGGAGACTTCTACGAGCAGTACTTC CASSLAPGDFYEQYF
TRBJ2-7 - TRBV13 TRBD1 TGTGCCAGCAGCCAAGACAGGGGCTACGAGCAGTACTTC CASSQDRGYEQYF
TRBJ2-2 - TRBV28 - TGTGCCAGCACCGCTGGGGGCAGGGGCCGGTCCGGGGAGCTGTTTTTT CASTAGGRGRSGELFF
TRBJ2-7 - TRBV2 TRBD2 TGTGCCAGCAGTGAAGTTCAAGCGGGAAGAAAGGAGCAGTACTTC CASSEVQAGRKEQYF
TRBJ2-7 once TRBV10-3 - TGTGCCATCAGTGGCGTAGGAAGGGCCGACGAGCAGTACTTC CAISGVGRADEQYF
TRBJ2-1 - TRBV2 - TGTGCCAGCAAGGATGAGTCGGCTGAGCAGTTCTTC CASKDESAEQFF
TRBJ1-4 - TRBV7-2 - TGTGCCAGCAGCTTAGTGGGGAGGGAGGGTGAAAAACTGTTTTTT CASSLVGREGEKLFF
TRBJ2-7 - TRBV28 - TGTGCCAGCAGTTTATGGGGAGGTGGTCGAGGGGGAGCCTACGAGCAGTACTTC CASSLWGGGRGGAYEQYF
TRBJ2-1 - TRBV4-2 - TGTGCCAGCAGCCAAGATTGGCGGGTATACAATGAGCAGTTCTTC CASSQDWRVYNEQFF
TRBJ2-2 - TRBV4-1 TRBD1 TGCGCCAGCAGCCGGACAGGGGGGGACACCGGGGAGCTGTTTTTT CASSRTGGDTGELFF
TRBJ2-7 - TRBV29-1 - TGCAGCGTTGTCGTAGACACCGCCTCCTACGAGCAGTACTTC CSVVVDTASYEQYF
TRBJ2-3 - TRBV4-2 TRBD2 TGTGCCAGCAGCCAAGAGGGGCCCGGGAGGGCATCAGATACGCAGTATTTT CASSQEGPGRASDTQYF
TRBJ1-2 - TRBV25-1 - TGTGCCAGCAGTGAAGGAACAACCCGGGAACTGAGGACCTTC CASSEGTTRELRTF
TRBJ2-5 - TRBV9 - TGTGCCAGCAGCCCCCACCGGGGGAGTGAGACCCAGTACTTC CASSPHRGSETQYF
TRBJ2-2 - TRBV5-5 - TGTGCCAGCACCCAACAGGGCCGGACGGGCACCGGGGAGCTGTTTTTT CASTQQGRTGTGELFF
TRBJ2-6 few TRBV9 TRBD1 TGTGCCAGCAGCACATACAGGGGGCCTGGGGCCAACGTCCTGACTTTC CASSTYRGPGANVLTF
TRBJ2-7 once TRBV11-2 - TGTGCCAGCAGCTTATTGTATGACGAGCAGTACTTC CASSLLYDEQYF
TRBJ2-6 - TRBV27 - TGTGCCAGCACCCCCCAGGGTACAGGGGCCAACGTCCTGACTTTC CASTPQGTGANVLTF
TRBJ2-5 - TRBV19 - TGTGCCAGTAGGAGTAGCCGCTTCCAAGAGACCCAGTACTTC CASRSSRFQETQYF
TRBJ1-1 - TRBV7-8 - TGTGCCAGCAGCGCCGGGACACCCATGAACACTGAAGCTTTCTTT CASSAGTPMNTEAFF
TRBJ2-7 - TRBV6-5 - TGTGCCAGCAGTTATCGGGTGACAAGCTACGAGCAGTACTTC CASSYRVTSYEQYF
TRBJ2-7 - TRBV5-4 - TGTGCCAGCAGCTTGGGACCCGGGCCCAAGGTCGAGCAGTACTTC CASSLGPGPKVEQYF
TRBJ1-1 once TRBV19 - TGTGCCAGTAGTATGTCGCGGGTTTACACTGAAGCTTTCTTT CASSMSRVYTEAFF
TRBJ2-1 - TRBV28 - TGTGCCAGCAGTTCCACGACACCTAACTCCTACAATGAGCAGTTCTTC CASSSTTPNSYNEQFF
TRBJ1-1 few TRBV4-1 TRBD1 TGCGCCAGCAGCCAAGACCCAACAGGGGTCACTGAAGCTTTCTTT CASSQDPTGVTEAFF
TRBJ2-2 - TRBV5-1 TRBD1 TGCGCCAGCAGCTCATGGGCAGGGGGCACCGGGGAGCTGTTTTTT CASSSWAGGTGELFF
TRBJ2-3 - TRBV2 - TGTGCCAGCAGTGAACTCGGGGTCAGCACAGATACGCAGTATTTT CASSELGVSTDTQYF
TRBJ1-4 - TRBV4-2 - TGTGCCAGCAGCCAAAGGGGGGCCGGGGAAAAACTGTTTTTT CASSQRGAGEKLFF
TRBJ1-1 - TRBV28 - TGTGCCAGCAGCCAATTCGGGTCGGGGGGCAACACTGAAGCTTTCTTT CASSQFGSGGNTEAFF
TRBJ2-5 - TRBV7-9 TRBD2 TGTGCCAGCAGCTTTACTAGCGGAACCCAAGAGACCCAGTACTTC CASSFTSGTQETQYF
TRBJ2-1 - TRBV2 TRBD2 TGTGCCAGTGCCACTACTAGCGGGAGCCGGAATGAGCAGTTCTTC CASATTSGSRNEQFF
TRBJ2-3 - TRBV25-1 - TGTGCCAGCAGTGACCCGAGAGGGGCGGGAGATACGCAGTATTTT CASSDPRGAGDTQYF
TRBJ1-5 - TRBV7-2 - TGTGCCAGCAGCCCCTCGGTGGGAGGCAATCAGCCCCAGCATTTT CASSPSVGGNQPQHF
TRBJ2-1 - TRBV11-2 - TGTGCCAGCAGCATACTACCCGGGAGCTCCTACAATGAGCAGTTCTTC CASSILPGSSYNEQFF